The rows below give T cell receptor beta chains drawn from one sample of a study of OX40 agonist ivuxolimab in advanced cancers. Sequencing used immunoSEQ multiplex PCR; TCRdb keeps in-frame clones, though not all of them. The table records 60,000 to 75,000 clones, approximately 87% of them present only once. The starting material was CD4+ or CD8+ T cells sorted from blood, obtained in a trial of the OX40 agonist ivuxolimab. The source is an adult with an advanced solid tumor such as melanoma, head and neck, liver or kidney cancer. CDR3s include the opening cysteine and the closing phenylalanine or tryptophan. D genes are given only for firm matches. The size field is filled for only some rows; it gives once, few, many or a size class.

d_call: -; v_call: TRBV28; j_call: TRBJ1-4; clone_size: -; cdr3_aa: CASGQDSLNEKLFF; cdr3_nt: TGTGCCAGCGGGCAGGACAGCCTTAATGAAAAACTGTTTTTT
d_call: -; v_call: TRBV4-3; j_call: TRBJ1-2; clone_size: -; cdr3_aa: CASSQELQIYYGYTF; cdr3_nt: TGCGCCAGCAGCCAAGAGCTACAGATCTACTATGGCTACACCTTC
d_call: -; v_call: TRBV4-3; j_call: TRBJ2-7; clone_size: -; cdr3_aa: CASSQKGITGIGEQYF; cdr3_nt: TGCGCCAGCAGCCAGAAGGGCATTACTGGGATCGGCGAGCAGTACTTC
d_call: -; v_call: TRBV19; j_call: TRBJ1-5; clone_size: -; cdr3_aa: CASSIGGSGDQPQHF; cdr3_nt: TGTGCCAGTAGTATAGGGGGGTCCGGCGATCAGCCCCAGCATTTT
d_call: -; v_call: TRBV2; j_call: TRBJ1-2; clone_size: -; cdr3_aa: CASREEDGNGYTF; cdr3_nt: TGTGCCAGCAGAGAAGAAGATGGGAATGGCTACACCTTC
d_call: TRBD1; v_call: TRBV5-1; j_call: TRBJ2-1; clone_size: -; cdr3_aa: CASSRNLDRGNEQFF; cdr3_nt: TGCGCCAGCAGCCGTAATTTGGACAGGGGTAATGAGCAGTTCTTC
d_call: TRBD1; v_call: TRBV2; j_call: TRBJ2-1; clone_size: -; cdr3_aa: CASSDKGAHEQFF; cdr3_nt: TGTGCCAGCAGTGATAAGGGGGCCCATGAGCAGTTCTTC
d_call: -; v_call: TRBV7-8; j_call: TRBJ1-1; clone_size: once; cdr3_aa: CASSQGLIPNTEAFF; cdr3_nt: TGTGCCAGCAGCCAGGGTCTGATCCCCAACACTGAAGCTTTCTTT
d_call: TRBD1; v_call: TRBV19; j_call: TRBJ1-5; clone_size: -; cdr3_aa: CASSVGDRGLSNQPQHF; cdr3_nt: TGTGCCAGTAGTGTCGGGGACAGGGGTTTAAGCAATCAGCCCCAGCATTTT
d_call: -; v_call: TRBV7-2; j_call: TRBJ2-5; clone_size: -; cdr3_aa: CASSPGSQETQYF; cdr3_nt: TGTGCCAGCAGCCCAGGGTCTCAAGAGACCCAGTACTTC
d_call: TRBD2; v_call: TRBV7-9; j_call: TRBJ2-1; clone_size: -; cdr3_aa: CASSLKPGLAGSRYNEQFF; cdr3_nt: TGTGCCAGCAGCCTAAAACCGGGACTAGCGGGAAGCCGCTACAATGAGCAGTTCTTC
d_call: -; v_call: TRBV2; j_call: TRBJ1-2; clone_size: -; cdr3_aa: CASRRGTDGYTF; cdr3_nt: TGTGCCAGCAGAAGAGGGACGGATGGCTACACCTTC
d_call: TRBD2; v_call: TRBV15; j_call: TRBJ2-3; clone_size: once; cdr3_aa: CATSRGVRLAASTDTQYF; cdr3_nt: TGTGCCACCAGCAGAGGGGTTAGACTAGCGGCTAGCACAGATACGCAGTATTTT
d_call: -; v_call: TRBV4-2; j_call: TRBJ1-2; clone_size: -; cdr3_aa: CASSSPVNYGYTF; cdr3_nt: TGTGCCAGCAGCTCTCCCGTTAACTATGGCTACACCTTC
d_call: -; v_call: TRBV5-4; j_call: TRBJ1-1; clone_size: -; cdr3_aa: CASSLGQKRGVAEAFF; cdr3_nt: TGTGCCAGCAGCTTGGGGCAAAAAAGGGGGGTTGCTGAAGCTTTCTTT
d_call: -; v_call: TRBV5-8; j_call: TRBJ1-1; clone_size: -; cdr3_aa: CASSLRTVNTEAFF; cdr3_nt: TGTGCCAGCAGCTTGAGGACGGTGAACACTGAAGCTTTCTTT
d_call: TRBD1; v_call: TRBV6-1; j_call: TRBJ2-7; clone_size: -; cdr3_aa: CASSEIGWTGLYEQYF; cdr3_nt: TGTGCCAGCAGTGAAATTGGTTGGACAGGCCTCTACGAGCAGTACTTC
d_call: -; v_call: TRBV29-1; j_call: TRBJ1-4; clone_size: -; cdr3_aa: CSVFDTGSEKLFF; cdr3_nt: TGCAGCGTTTTTGACACTGGTAGTGAAAAACTGTTTTTT
d_call: TRBD1; v_call: TRBV5-1; j_call: TRBJ1-1; clone_size: few; cdr3_aa: CASGQGSVNTEAFF; cdr3_nt: TGCGCCAGTGGACAGGGTTCCGTGAACACTGAAGCTTTCTTT
d_call: -; v_call: TRBV2; j_call: TRBJ1-5; clone_size: -; cdr3_aa: CASNSAGVPNQPQHF; cdr3_nt: TGTGCCAGCAATTCGGCGGGGGTCCCCAATCAGCCCCAGCATTTT
d_call: -; v_call: TRBV10-3; j_call: TRBJ2-7; clone_size: once; cdr3_aa: CAISEDTRGEQYF; cdr3_nt: TGTGCCATCAGTGAGGACACGAGGGGCGAGCAGTACTTC
d_call: TRBD1; v_call: TRBV6-5; j_call: TRBJ1-2; clone_size: -; cdr3_aa: CASSYSLQGANYGYTF; cdr3_nt: TGTGCCAGCAGTTACTCGCTCCAGGGGGCAAACTATGGCTACACCTTC
d_call: -; v_call: TRBV18; j_call: TRBJ2-5; clone_size: -; cdr3_aa: CASSPPGNIKETQYF; cdr3_nt: TGTGCCAGCTCACCACCCGGGAACATAAAAGAGACCCAGTACTTC
d_call: TRBD1; v_call: TRBV5-4; j_call: TRBJ2-1; clone_size: few; cdr3_aa: CASSPAPGQGFGEQFF; cdr3_nt: TGTGCCAGCAGCCCCGCCCCAGGACAGGGTTTCGGTGAGCAGTTCTTC
d_call: TRBD1; v_call: TRBV5-1; j_call: TRBJ2-1; clone_size: -; cdr3_aa: CASSRSGTGAYNEQFF; cdr3_nt: TGCGCCAGCAGCCGATCCGGGACAGGGGCATACAATGAGCAGTTCTTC
d_call: -; v_call: TRBV7-3; j_call: TRBJ2-2; clone_size: -; cdr3_aa: CASSLVANTGELFF; cdr3_nt: TGTGCCAGCAGCTTAGTCGCGAACACCGGGGAGCTGTTTTTT